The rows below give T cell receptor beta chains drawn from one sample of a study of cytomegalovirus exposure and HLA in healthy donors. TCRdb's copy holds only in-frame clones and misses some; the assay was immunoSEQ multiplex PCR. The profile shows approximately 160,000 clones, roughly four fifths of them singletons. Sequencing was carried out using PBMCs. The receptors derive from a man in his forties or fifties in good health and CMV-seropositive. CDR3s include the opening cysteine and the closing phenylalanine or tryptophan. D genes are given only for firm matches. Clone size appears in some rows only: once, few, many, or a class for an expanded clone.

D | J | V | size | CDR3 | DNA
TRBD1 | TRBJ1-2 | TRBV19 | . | CASSDRVYGYTF | TGTGCCAGTTCGGACAGGGTATATGGCTACACCTTC
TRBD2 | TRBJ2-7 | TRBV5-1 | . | CASSVGGARYEQYF | TGCGCCAGCAGCGTCGGGGGGGCTCGATACGAGCAGTACTTC
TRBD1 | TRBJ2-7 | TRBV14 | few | CASKRQGALEQYF | TGTGCCAGCAAGAGACAGGGGGCGCTTGAGCAGTACTTC
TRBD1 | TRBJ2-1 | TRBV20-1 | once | CSATTTGVEFF | TGCAGTGCTACGACAACAGGGGTAGAGTTCTTC
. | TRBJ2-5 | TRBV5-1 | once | CASTLGGKETQYF | TGCGCCAGCACCCTGGGGGGAAAAGAGACCCAGTACTTC
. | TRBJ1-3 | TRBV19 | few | CASSREASSGNTIYF | TGTGCCAGTAGTCGAGAGGCCAGCTCTGGAAACACCATATATTTT
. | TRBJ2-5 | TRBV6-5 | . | CASSPGPGAGETQYF | TGTGCCAGCAGCCCCGGACCCGGGGCGGGGGAGACCCAGTACTTC
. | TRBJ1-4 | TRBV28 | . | CASSPLRVNEKLFF | TGTGCCAGCAGCCCTCTTCGGGTTAATGAAAAACTGTTTTTT
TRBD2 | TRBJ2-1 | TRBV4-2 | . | CASSRTGTSGNNEQFF | TGTGCCAGCAGCCGCACCGGGACTAGCGGGAATAATGAGCAGTTCTTC
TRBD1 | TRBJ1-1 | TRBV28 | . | CASSHGQGFNTEAFF | TGTGCCAGCAGTCACGGACAGGGATTCAACACTGAAGCTTTCTTT
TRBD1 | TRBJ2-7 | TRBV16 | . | CASGGGQESSYEQYF | TGTGCCAGCGGCGGCGGACAGGAGAGCTCCTACGAGCAGTACTTC
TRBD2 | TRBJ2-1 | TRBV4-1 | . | CASSARVGLAGDNEQFF | TGCGCCAGCAGCGCAAGGGTCGGACTAGCGGGAGACAATGAGCAGTTCTTC
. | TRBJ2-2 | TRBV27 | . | CASRANTGELFF | TGTGCCAGCAGGGCAAACACCGGGGAGCTGTTTTTT
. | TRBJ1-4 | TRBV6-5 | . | CASSPLLMDEKLFF | TGTGCCAGCAGTCCCCTGCTAATGGATGAAAAACTGTTTTTT
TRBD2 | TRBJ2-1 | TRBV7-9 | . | CASSPGTSGGTSDEQFF | TGTGCCAGCAGCCCCGGGACTAGCGGGGGGACTTCGGATGAGCAGTTCTTC